One sample yielded the 19 T cell receptor beta chains listed below, sequenced in a study of T cells in Graves' hyperthyroidism and ophthalmopathy (dated by TCRdb to the late 2010s). The library relied on multiplex PCR. Sequencing instrument: Illumina HiSeq 2000. The TCR beta CDR3 regions were amplified from the RNA transcripts. The first round of RT-PCR for the TCR CDR3 was performed with the HTBI primer set and the Qiagen OneStep RT-PCR kit. TCRdb reanalyzed the raw reads on its own, using fastp at Q25 for trimming and MiXCR for clone calling, and kept in-frame beta chains. One record per CDR3 amino acid sequence lists the most common genes and DNA. The sample table holds 150,000 to 200,000 distinct CDR3 sequences, of which less than 10% were seen once. The ten largest clones add up to approximately 20% of the sample. The sample taken for sequencing was blood. These receptors all stem from a woman under 30 with Graves' hyperthyroidism that later progressed to Graves' ophthalmopathy.

This clonotype was seen repeatedly, ten times or more. V and J are TRBV2 and TRBJ1-5; 11 bases map to TRBD1. From germline, CDR1 is SNHLY and CDR2 FYNNEI. This CDR3 region has 15 residues. After removal of 4 bases from V and 6 bases from J, the junction contained 5 bases not matched to a gene. CDR3 residues: CASSGTGGSRQPQHF. CDR3 DNA sequence: TGTGCCAGCAGTGGGACAGGGGGCTCCCGTCAGCCCCAGCATTTT.

This clonotype was seen many times. The gene calls are TRBV7-9 and TRBJ2-1; TRBD1 aligns across 10 bases. CDR3 length: 16 residues. Germline-derived CDR1 and CDR2 are SEHNR and FQNEAQ (reference sequence). With V trimmed by 1 base and J by 3 bases, 3 bases remained unmatched. In nucleotides, the CDR3 is TGTGCCAGCAGCTTAGGCCGGGACAGGGGCTACAATGAGCAGTTCTTC. Its translation is CASSLGRDRGYNEQFF.

This clonotype was counted a few times. The chain couples TRBV14 to TRBJ2-1, with 7 bases matching TRBD1. V lost 4 bases to trimming and J lost 5 bases; unmatched junction nucleotides: 8. This CDR3 region has 15 residues. Germline V lookup: CDR1 SGHDN, CDR2 FVKESK. CDR3 DNA sequence: TGTGCCAGCAGCCCCATGGGACAGCCAAACAATGAGCAGTTCTTC. Amino acid sequence: CASSPMGQPNNEQFF.

This clonotype was counted at least ten times. A read error may account for a junction end that differs from germline. This chain uses TRBV7-3 with TRBJ2-2, with D unresolved. Per germline, CDR1 SGHTA and CDR2 FQGTGA. The CDR3 covers 15 residues. This chain's CDR3 is CASSPPNHATAELFF. The CDR3, as DNA: TGTGCCAGCAGCCCCCCTAATCACGCCACCGCGGAGCTGTTTTTT.

This clonotype was picked up a small number of times. This could be a read error, since a much larger clone is one nucleotide away. The genes are TRBV29-1 and TRBJ2-3; 7 bases map to TRBD1. The CDR3 runs to 13 residues. V was clipped by 7 bases and J by 4 bases; unmatched bases: 8. CDR1 SQVTM and CDR2 ANQGSEA come from the germline V gene. The CDR3 DNA reads TGCAGCGCTCGAGAACAGGGGTCAGATACGCAGTATTTT. Protein: CSAREQGSDTQYF.

This clonotype was counted many times. This rearrangement joins TRBV20-1 to TRBJ1-1, with D unclear. Germline CDR1 and CDR2: DFQATT and SNEGSKA (reference sequence). V was trimmed by 0 bases and J by 7 bases, leaving 30 bases between them. The CDR3 consists of 19 residues. The chain's CDR3 is CSARDPRAPMPLSRYEAFF. The CDR3 DNA follows: TGCAGTGCTAGAGATCCCCGGGCCCCCATGCCCTTAAGCCGTTATGAAGCTTTCTTT.

This clonotype has a count of ten or more. The V gene is TRBV29-1, the J gene TRBJ1-2; 9 bases map to TRBD1. Germline V CDR1 and CDR2: SQVTM, ANQGSEA. Trimming removed 0 bases from V and 4 bases from J; junction bases left unmatched: 12. This CDR3 comprises 17 residues. The DNA of the CDR3 is TGCAGCGTTGAAGATCCACCGACAGGGGGGGTCTTCTATGGCTACACCTTC. This codes for CSVEDPPTGGVFYGYTF.

This clonotype was found many times. The chain recombines TRBV29-1 with TRBJ2-2; no clear D. CDR1 and CDR2 from the germline V gene are SQVTM and ANQGSEA. The CDR3 is made up of 12 amino acids. The V end was cut by 2 bases, the J end by 5 bases, with 6 bases between. CDR3 nucleotides: TGCAGCGTTGAATTGCTTACCGGGGAGCTGTTTTTT. Its protein product is CSVELLTGELFF.

The V gene is TRBV19, the J gene TRBJ1-5, with D possibly matching TRBD1 (6 bases). V was cut by 1 base and J by 7 bases, with 11 bases left in between. Germline lookup yields CDR1 LNHDA and CDR2 SQIVND (reference sequence). This CDR3 is built from 14 residues. The DNA of the CDR3 is TGTGCCAGTAGTATAGGGGACATTCGACAGCCCCAGCATTTT. Its protein is CASSIGDIRQPQHF.

This clonotype was found many times. The J gene is TRBJ2-5, the V gene TRBV18, with TRBD1 identical over 8 bases. Germline V gene data show CDR1 as KGHSH and CDR2 as LQKENI. The CDR3 covers 14 residues. V shed 6 bases, J shed 3 bases, and the junction held 6 bases outside the gene matches. CDR3: CASSPGQVEETQYF. Here the CDR3 DNA reads TGTGCCAGCTCTCCGGGACAGGTCGAAGAGACCCAGTACTTC.

This clonotype was picked up many times. The V and J genes are TRBV10-3 and TRBJ1-1; maybe TRBD1 (5 bases). The V end lost 1 base, the J end lost 0 bases, and 21 bases lay between the germline ends. The germline CDR1 and CDR2 sequences are ENHRY and SYGVKD. CDR3 size: 19 residues. CDR3 region: CAISELLGQTGRMNTEAFF. Here the CDR3 DNA reads TGTGCCATCAGTGAGTTATTAGGCCAGACGGGACGCATGAACACTGAAGCTTTCTTT.

This clonotype was found many times. This chain links TRBV11-2 with TRBJ2-7; the match to TRBD2 covers 9 bases. This CDR3 is built from 14 residues. Germline lookup yields CDR1 SGHAT and CDR2 FQNNGV. The junction had 6 bases not matched to a gene; V was cut back by 7 bases and J by 2 bases. CDR3 region: CASTWASGTYEQYF. CDR3 in DNA: TGTGCCAGCACTTGGGCTAGCGGGACCTACGAGCAGTACTTC.

The sample holds many counts of this clonotype. The CDR3 bases are TGTGCCAGCAGCTCCCCGGAAGTTCCCGGGGAGCTGTTTTTT. Protein: CASSSPEVPGELFF. This chain links TRBV13 with TRBJ2-2, with unresolved D. The CDR3 loop spans 14 amino acids. The ends were cut back, 4 bases at V and 6 bases at J, with 12 bases in the middle. From germline, CDR1 is PRHDT and CDR2 FYEKMQ (reference sequence). Using reference TRBV13 and TRBJ2-2 for the parts outside the CDR3, the full variable domain is AAGVIQSPRHLIKEKRETATLKCYPIPRHDTVYWYQQGPGQDPQFLISFYEKMQSDKGSIPDRFSAQQFSDYHSELNMSSLELGDSALYFCASSSPEVPGELFFGEGSRLTVL.

The sample holds many counts of this clonotype. The rearrangement uses TRBV2 and TRBJ2-7, with 8 positions matching TRBD1. CDR3 length: 15 residues. CDR1 and CDR2 (germline): SNHLY, FYNNEI. Germline trimming cut 7 bases from V and 2 bases from J; bases unmatched to any gene: 10. This CDR3 is CASTPSDRAPYEQYF. CDR3 DNA sequence: TGTGCCAGCACTCCCTCGGACAGGGCCCCCTACGAGCAGTACTTC. Variable domain in full (rest from reference TRBV2 and TRBJ2-7): EPEVTQTPSHQVTQMGQEVILRCVPISNHLYFYWYRQILGQKVEFLVSFYNNEISEKSEIFDDQFSVERPDGSNFTLKIRSTKLEDSAMYFCASTPSDRAPYEQYFGPGTRLTVT.

This clonotype was picked up a small number of times. The chain employs TRBV10-3 and TRBJ1-4, with D maybe TRBD1 (5 bases). Germline-derived CDR1 and CDR2 are ENHRY and SYGVKD. The germline V and J ends were trimmed by 2 bases and 4 bases, with 8 bases remaining between them. The CDR3 consists of 14 residues. CDR3 coding DNA: TGTGCCATCAGTGAGAGGGGCCATAATGAAAAACTGTTTTTT. Its translation is CAISERGHNEKLFF.

The chain links TRBV30 to TRBJ2-5; 8 bases are a match to TRBD1. Losses at the gene ends were 3 bases for V and 2 bases for J; bases not matched to a gene: 8. The CDR3 is 15 residues long. From germline, CDR1 is GTSNPN and CDR2 SVGIG (reference sequence). The CDR3 spells CAWRPPYRGQETQYF. The DNA for the CDR3 is TGTGCCTGGAGACCTCCTTACAGGGGGCAAGAGACCCAGTACTTC.

Worth noting for this clonotype: A read error may explain this, as a much larger clone is one base away. The chain links TRBV19 to TRBJ2-1, with D possibly matching TRBD1 (6 bases). Germline lookup yields CDR1 LNHDA and CDR2 SQIVND (reference sequence). The CDR3 length is 15 residues. CDR3 DNA sequence: TGTGCCAGTAGTCAAGTCAGGGGCTCCTACGATGAGCAGTTCTTC. It is translated as CASSQVRGSYDEQFF.

Ten or more counts support this clonotype. This rearrangement joins TRBV30 to TRBJ2-7; D might be TRBD2 (5 bases). CDR1 and CDR2 (germline): GTSNPN, SVGIG (reference sequence). The V end lost 2 bases, the J end lost 4 bases, and 12 bases lay between the germline ends. There are 13 residues in the CDR3. Written as DNA, the CDR3 is TGTGCCTGGAGTTCCCAGCGGATTTACGAGCAGTACTTC. This encodes CAWSSQRIYEQYF.

The J gene is TRBJ2-7, the V gene TRBV7-6; 7 nucleotides agree with TRBD1. The trim removed 2 bases at V and 0 bases at J, leaving 4 bases unmatched. The CDR3 covers 15 residues. CDR1 and CDR2 (germline): SGHVS, FNYEAQ. The DNA of the CDR3 is TGTGCCAGCAGCTTAAATGGGGACAGCTCCTACGAGCAGTACTTC. This translates into CASSLNGDSSYEQYF.